The 3 T cell receptor beta chains presented below share a single source sample, sequenced in a study of identical twins (dated by TCRdb to 2016 to 2017). Libraries were built with 5' RACE. Reads for this sample came from an Illumina HiSeq 2000. TCRdb redid the processing of the public reads, applying fastp at Q25 and MiXCR, and retained in-frame beta chains. Duplicate CDR3 protein sequences are folded into a single record with the most common DNA and genes. Counted in this sample were some 710,000 distinct CDR3 sequences; around 6% of them appeared once. 1.5% to 2% of the sample comes from the top ten. The sequencing input was naive T cells sorted from blood. The cell subset or site label, as the study defines it: cells isolated with a human naive T-cell isolation kit. Source of these receptors: a man between 18 and 35 years old in good health.

V and J are TRBV4-3 and TRBJ2-1; 7 bases agree with TRBD2. The CDR3 loop spans 14 amino acids. From germline, CDR1 is LGHNA and CDR2 YSLEER. The V gene end was trimmed by 5 bases and the J gene end by 8 bases; junction bases not matched to a gene: 9. The CDR3 sequence is CASSKWTSIDEQFF. The CDR3 DNA sequence: TGCGCCAGCAGCAAATGGACTAGTATCGATGAGCAGTTCTTC.

This clonotype was recorded a few times. V and J are TRBV18 and TRBJ2-3, with D uncertain. The CDR3 totals 17 residues. Trimming cost V 3 bases and J 2 bases, with 18 bases left between them. Germline CDR1 and CDR2: KGHSH and LQKENI. In DNA form, the CDR3 reads TGTGCCAGCTCACCCCGACGGCGTAGGAACTACACAGATACGCAGTATTTT. Translation: CASSPRRRRNYTDTQYF.

This clonotype has just a few counts. The V call is TRBV6-5, the J call TRBJ2-1, with TRBD2 identical over 9 bases. The CDR3 has 15 amino acids. Germline lookup yields CDR1 MNHEY and CDR2 SVGAGI. V trimming: 0 bases; J trimming: 9 bases; junction bases outside the gene matches: 6. CDR3 loop: CASSYSAGGPVEQFF. In DNA form, the CDR3 reads TGTGCCAGCAGTTACTCGGCGGGAGGGCCGGTTGAGCAGTTCTTC.